Sequencing of this T cell receptor beta chain was carried out in a study of tumor-infiltrating lymphocytes in glioblastoma multiforme (dated by TCRdb to the late 2010s). For context, the study as a whole: To test whether intratumoral genomic heterogeneity fosters TIL diversity, the study jointly examined somatic mutations, TIL diversity and immune response activity.

About this clonotype: Its antigen target is currently unknown. Per-base quality was not reported, and no clone a single base away is much larger than it.

Trimming leaves V shorter by 1 base and J shorter by 16 bases, with the junction holding 7 bases beyond the gene matches. CDR3 length: 12 amino acids, cysteine to phenylalanine. The CDR3 DNA has 36 bases and is translated from base 1. CDR1 and CDR2, looked up from the germline V gene, are SGHAT and FQNNGV. Study-level results and caveats: The authors noted that sorting T cells into functional subsets, which was not done in the study, would be a future improvement. Generalizability is limited because the TCR and somatic mutation analysis included only one glioblastoma patient. Clone frequencies may be distorted by RNA-based TCR sequencing because unequal numbers of TCR transcripts are carried by T cells.

TCRB libraries were constructed from RNA through three rounds of nested multiplex PCR following a modified ARM-PCR protocol with multiple V-beta primers and a C-beta primer. Starting from 0.5 to 0.55 ug of total RNA, TCRB-specific cDNA was synthesized using ProtoScript II Reverse Transcriptase and a C-beta primer. For the TCRB libraries, no unique molecular identifiers were described. In the third PCR, barcodes and adapters were added over 25 cycles with Deep VentR (exo-) polymerase, after which 250-500 bp bands were gel purified. TCRB libraries were sequenced on an Illumina HiSeq 2500 with 250 bp paired-end reads. The study's own analysis went as follows. Trimmomatic was used to clean reads, FLASH to merge reads, MiGEC to assign V, D and J segments, and VDJtools to perform the analysis. Repertoire diversity was measured using the Shannon-Wiener diversity index, which was calculated with VDJtools. TCRdb trimmed public reads at Q25 via fastp, called clones via MiXCR and kept in-frame beta chains. All rows with the same CDR3 protein become a single entry with the most common DNA and genes. Here the V and J calls rest on TCRdb's processing, not on the authors' analysis. In all, the sample holds approximately 30,000 distinct CDR3 sequences, and 60% to 75% of those were seen once. 33% of the sample rests with the top ten.

For each of the roughly 11 tumor samples, the AllPrep DNA/RNA mini kit was used to purify genomic DNA and total RNA simultaneously. Every RNA sample had an OD 260/280 ratio above 1.9 and an RNA integrity number above 6.5. In this chain, TRBV11-2 is recombined with TRBJ2-4; a stretch of 7 junction bases matches TRBD2. Specimen: brain tumor tissue. This clonotype originated in a male donor with glioblastoma. The DNA reads TGTGCCAGCAGCTTAGGGGGAGGGACCCAATACTTC. It codes for CASSLGGGTQYF.